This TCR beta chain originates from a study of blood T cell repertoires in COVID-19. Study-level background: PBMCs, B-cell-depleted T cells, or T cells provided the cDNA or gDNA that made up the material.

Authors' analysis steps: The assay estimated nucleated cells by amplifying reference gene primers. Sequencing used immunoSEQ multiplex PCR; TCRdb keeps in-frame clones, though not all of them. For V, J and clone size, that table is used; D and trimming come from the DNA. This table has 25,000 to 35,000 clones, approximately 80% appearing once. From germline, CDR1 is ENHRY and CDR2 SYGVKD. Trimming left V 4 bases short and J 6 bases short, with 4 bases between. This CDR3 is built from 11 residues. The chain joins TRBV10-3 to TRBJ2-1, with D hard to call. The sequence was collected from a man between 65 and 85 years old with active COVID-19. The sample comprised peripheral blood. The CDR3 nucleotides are TGTGCCATCAGTGCCGGCAATGAGCAGTTCTTC. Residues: CAISAGNEQFF.